This T cell receptor beta chain was captured by sequencing in a study of cytomegalovirus exposure and HLA in healthy donors. Study outcomes and limitations: A few CMV-associated chains proved CMV antigen-specific in vitro. A list of more than 150 TCR beta chains associated with cytomegalovirus was given.

The CDR3 is 15 amino acids. Trimming pared 7 bases from V and 1 base from J, leaving 14 bases between. Germline V lookup: CDR1 LNHDA, CDR2 SQIVND (reference sequence). Libraries were prepared by immunoSEQ multiplex PCR; TCRdb keeps only in-frame clonotypes and omits some of them. This table has some 150,000 clones, 94% appearing once. On this clone itself: What it binds is not known.

Sequenced input: PBMCs. The clonotype originates from a man younger than 35 in good health and CMV-seropositive. The chain links TRBV19 to TRBJ2-1; TRBD2 is a possible D gene (5 bases). The CDR3 region has the DNA TGTGCCAGTAATAGAAGGACTGGTTCCTACAATGAGCAGTTCTTC. It is translated as CASNRRTGSYNEQFF.